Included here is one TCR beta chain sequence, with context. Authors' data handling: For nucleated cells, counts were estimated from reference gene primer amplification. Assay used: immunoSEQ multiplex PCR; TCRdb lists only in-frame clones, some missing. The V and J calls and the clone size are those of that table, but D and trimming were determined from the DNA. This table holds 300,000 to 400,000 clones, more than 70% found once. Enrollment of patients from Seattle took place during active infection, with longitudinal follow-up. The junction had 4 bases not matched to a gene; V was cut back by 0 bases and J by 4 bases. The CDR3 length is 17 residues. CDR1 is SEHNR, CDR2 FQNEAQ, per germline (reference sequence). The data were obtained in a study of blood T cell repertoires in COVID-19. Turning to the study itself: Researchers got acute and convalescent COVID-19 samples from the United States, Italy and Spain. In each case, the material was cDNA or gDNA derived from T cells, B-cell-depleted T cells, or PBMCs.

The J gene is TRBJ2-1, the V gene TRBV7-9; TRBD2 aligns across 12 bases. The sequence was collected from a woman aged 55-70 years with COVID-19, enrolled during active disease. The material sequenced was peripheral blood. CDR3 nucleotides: TGTGCCAGCAGCTTAGCGGGACTAGCGGGCGGTTACAATGAGCAGTTCTTC. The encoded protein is CASSLAGLAGGYNEQFF.